Each of the 31 T cell receptor beta chains below was sequenced from the same sample in a study. From the RT-PCR reads, TCRdb called clonotypes with MiXCR, one entry per CDR3 protein. The sample holds almost 700,000 distinct CDR3 sequences, 14% seen once. Sequencing used memory CD4+ T cells from blood. The origin of the receptors is a female donor in good health, serving as a healthy control.

CDR3 coding DNA: TGTGCCAGCAGCTTCCTCAGTACAGGGGGCGCACGTTACGGGGAGCTGTTTTTT. Protein: CASSFLSTGGARYGELFF. The chain combines TRBV5-6 with TRBJ2-2; 9 positions match TRBD1. Germline V CDR1 and CDR2: SGHDT, YYEEEE. CDR3 length: 18 residues. The junction had 15 bases not matched to a gene; V was cut back by 2 bases and J by 7 bases.

This clonotype occurred a few times. The chain joins TRBV20-1 to TRBJ1-2; TRBD1 matches at 7 bases. CDR3 length: 14 residues. After removal of 3 bases from V and 4 bases from J, the junction contained 8 bases not matched to a gene. The germline gives CDR1 DFQATT, CDR2 SNEGSKA (reference sequence). CDR3 sequence reads: CSARDTGQPYGYTF. CDR3 nucleotide sequence: TGCAGTGCTAGGGACACGGGACAGCCCTATGGCTACACCTTC.

V is TRBV18 and J is TRBJ2-7, with D perhaps TRBD1 (5 bases). This CDR3 is built from 14 residues. The V end lost 3 bases, the J end lost 5 bases, and 14 bases lay between the germline ends. Germline V lookup: CDR1 KGHSH, CDR2 LQKENI. CDR3 sequence: CASSPRAGLDEQYF. The CDR3 DNA sequence: TGTGCCAGCTCACCTCGCGCAGGGCTGGACGAGCAGTACTTC.

This clonotype was seen many times. The chain combines TRBV10-2 with TRBJ1-6; 8 nucleotides align to TRBD1. CDR1 WSHSY and CDR2 SAAADI come from the germline V gene. The length of the CDR3 is 13 residues. V was pared by 3 bases and J by 9 bases, with 1 base of the junction left unmatched. In nucleotides, the CDR3 is TGCGCCAGCAGTGAAGGGACAGGTTCACCCCTCCACTTT. It specifies CASSEGTGSPLHF.

This clonotype has just a few counts. The CDR3 region has the DNA TGTGCCAGCAGCCCCGGGACACTGAATGAAGCTTTCTTT. Its protein is CASSPGTLNEAFF. This chain uses TRBV7-2 with TRBJ1-1, with D tentatively TRBD1 (6 bases). CDR3 size: 13 residues. CDR1 SGHTA and CDR2 FQGNSA come from the germline V gene. V lost 5 bases and J lost 7, with 14 bases in between.

This clonotype occurred a few times. The chain links TRBV12-3 or TRBV12-4 to TRBJ1-1; 11 bases map to TRBD1. The CDR3 extends over 17 amino acids. V lost 7 bases to trimming and J lost 1 base; unmatched junction nucleotides: 11. CDR3 sequence: CASTPSPGTGGNTEAFF. In DNA, the CDR3 is TGTGCCAGCACCCCGAGTCCCGGGACAGGGGGGAACACTGAAGCTTTCTTT.

Concerning this clonotype: Germline and junction disagree at one end, which may indicate a read error. This chain uses TRBV6-2 or TRBV6-3 with TRBJ2-2, with TRBD1 as a possible D gene (6 bases). Germline V gives CDR1 MNHEY, CDR2 SVGEGT. The CDR3 is 13 residues long. CDR3 sequence reads: CASSYRQAGELVF. CDR3 DNA sequence: TGTGCCAGCAGTTATCGACAGGCCGGGGAGCTGGTTTTT.

This clonotype was detected many times. The chain employs TRBV7-2 and TRBJ2-3, with unresolved D. CDR1 and CDR2 (germline): SGHTA, FQGNSA. V lost 5 bases and J 0 bases, leaving 18 bases between the germline ends. This CDR3 spans 17 amino acids. Here the CDR3 reads CASSPGSPARSTDTQYF. CDR3 DNA: TGTGCCAGCAGCCCTGGGTCCCCAGCGCGTAGCACAGATACGCAGTATTTT.

The chain uses TRBV20-1 and TRBJ2-5, with 7 nucleotides matching TRBD2. The V gene end was trimmed by 4 bases and the J gene end by 5 bases; junction bases not matched to a gene: 7. The CDR3 is made up of 13 amino acids. Germline CDR1 reads DFQATT; CDR2 reads SNEGSKA (reference sequence). The CDR3 sequence is CSAIKIAGETQYF. The CDR3 coding sequence is TGCAGTGCTATTAAGATAGCGGGTGAGACCCAGTACTTC.

This chain joins TRBV11-2 and TRBJ2-5, with D possibly matching TRBD1 (6 bases). The germline CDR1 and CDR2 sequences are SGHAT and FQNNGV. CDR3 length: 14 amino acids. Trimming left V 2 bases short and J 2 bases short, with 9 bases between. The CDR3: CASSLYQGQETQYF. The CDR3, as DNA: TGTGCCAGCAGCTTATATCAGGGGCAAGAGACCCAGTACTTC.

This clonotype was seen at least ten times. This chain links TRBV29-1 with TRBJ2-7, with D tentatively TRBD1 (6 bases). Germline-derived CDR1 and CDR2 are SQVTM and ANQGSEA. The V and J ends lost 1 base and 3 bases respectively, with 10 bases between them. The CDR3 consists of 13 residues. As DNA, the CDR3 is TGCAGCGTTGAAGTTCAGGGGCTCTACGAGCAGTACTTC. It is translated as CSVEVQGLYEQYF.

This clonotype was seen a handful of times. The chain carries TRBV6-6 and TRBJ2-7, with a weak D call TRBD1 (6 bases). The CDR3 runs to 13 residues. From germline, CDR1 is MNHNY and CDR2 SVGAGI (reference sequence). Between the trimmed V and J ends, which lost 5 bases and 4 bases, there was a span of 12 bases. The CDR3 sequence: CASSDVQGYEQYF. CDR3 in DNA: TGTGCCAGCAGTGACGTACAGGGTTACGAGCAGTACTTC.

This clonotype has a count of ten or more. V usage is TRBV6-5 and J usage is TRBJ1-2; TRBD1 is a possible D gene (5 bases). The CDR3 is 17 residues long. Germline values: CDR1 MNHEY, CDR2 SVGAGI. Trimming shortened V by 6 bases and J by 0 bases, and 20 bases separated the two germline ends. DNA of the CDR3: TGTGCCAGCAGCCCTGATTTTCGGGGGGGGGCTAACTATGGCTACACCTTC. Residues: CASSPDFRGGANYGYTF.

There are many counts of this clonotype. The rearrangement joins TRBV4-3 to TRBJ2-3; the D is unclear. This CDR3 has 14 amino acids. Trimming removed 0 bases from V and 0 bases from J, with 4 bases in between. CDR1 LGHNA and CDR2 YSLEER come from the germline V gene. The CDR3 is CASSQDESTDTQYF. The CDR3 DNA sequence: TGCGCCAGCAGCCAAGATGAGAGCACAGATACGCAGTATTTT.

V gene TRBV24-1 combines with J gene TRBJ1-1; D not certain. CDR1 is KGHDR, CDR2 SFDVKD, per germline. Trimming shortened V by 5 bases and J by 1 base, and 16 bases separated the two germline ends. The CDR3 is made up of 16 amino acids. The CDR3 nucleotides are TGTGCCACCAGTGCCGCGGAATTAGGCCAGAACACTGAAGCTTTCTTT. Translation gives CATSAAELGQNTEAFF.

The chain uses TRBV25-1 and TRBJ1-4; TRBD1 agrees at 10 bases. The junction had 4 bases not matched to a gene; V was cut back by 7 bases and J by 5 bases. Germline V gene data show CDR1 as MGHDK and CDR2 as SYGVNS. This CDR3 region has 14 residues. CDR3 amino acids: CASMRTGGNEKLFF. The CDR3 bases are TGTGCCAGCATGAGGACAGGGGGGAATGAAAAACTGTTTTTT.

This clonotype has only a few counts. The V and J genes are TRBV20-1 and TRBJ1-5, with D possibly TRBD1 on 6 matching bases. V was cut by 7 bases and J by 3 bases, with 16 bases left in between. The CDR3 runs to 14 residues. CDR1 is DFQATT and CDR2 is SNEGSKA in the germline V gene (reference sequence). The CDR3 DNA is TGCAGTGGAGGTCGAGGGGGTAACAATCAGCCCCAGCATTTT. It translates to CSGGRGGNNQPQHF.

This chain uses TRBV15 with TRBJ1-4; D unresolved. The CDR3 runs 15 residues. With 4 bases removed from V and 8 bases from J, the gap between germline ends came to 17 bases. The germline gives CDR1 LNHNV, CDR2 YYDKDF (reference sequence). The DNA for the CDR3 is TGTGCCACCAGCACCCGGGGTGGGCTCGTGGAAAAACTGTTTTTT. Protein sequence: CATSTRGGLVEKLFF.

J is TRBJ1-1 and V is TRBV20-1, with no clear D. V lost 2 bases to trimming and J lost 4 bases, with 11 bases between them. The CDR3 is 13 residues long. CDR1 DFQATT and CDR2 SNEGSKA come from the germline V gene (reference sequence). As DNA, the CDR3 is TGCAGTGCTAGACTGACGCCGGGCACTGAAGCTTTCTTT. It specifies CSARLTPGTEAFF.

This sequence joins TRBV7-3 and TRBJ1-1; 7 bases are a match to TRBD1. Germline CDR1 and CDR2: SGHTA and FQGTGA. This CDR3 has 15 residues. With V trimmed by 5 bases and J by 5 bases, 11 bases remained unmatched. CDR3 nucleotides: TGTGCCAGCAGCGCTGGGAGGGGGCGCGGGACTGAAGCTTTCTTT. It codes for CASSAGRGRGTEAFF.

In this sample, this clonotype turned up a few times. V gene TRBV15 combines with J gene TRBJ1-1; 10 positions agree with TRBD1. The CDR3 has 13 amino acids. The J segment lost 6 bases and the V segment lost 3 bases, leaving 1 base of the junction unmatched. The V gene's germline CDR1 is LNHNV and CDR2 YYDKDF (reference sequence). For the CDR3, the DNA is TGTGCCACCAGCAGGACAGGGGGCCCTGAAGCTTTCTTT. It translates to CATSRTGGPEAFF.

This chain joins TRBV28 and TRBJ2-7; perhaps TRBD2 as D (5 bases). CDR1 and CDR2 from the germline V gene are MDHEN and SYDVKM. This CDR3 has 16 residues. The germline V and J ends were trimmed by 5 bases and 0 bases, with 17 bases remaining between them. CDR3 sequence reads: CASSPPDSTNSYEQYF. CDR3 DNA: TGTGCCAGCAGTCCCCCGGACTCGACCAACTCCTACGAGCAGTACTTC.

This clonotype was observed at least ten times. The CDR3 protein is CASSQESVSSYNEQFF. CDR3 sequence (DNA): TGCGCCAGCAGCCAAGAAAGTGTAAGCTCCTACAATGAGCAGTTCTTC. This chain connects TRBV4-1 to TRBJ2-1; D uncertain. This CDR3 region has 16 residues. Trimming removed 0 bases at V and 0 bases at J, with 9 bases between. CDR1 and CDR2 from the germline V gene are MGHRA and YSYEKL.

This sequence joins TRBV18 and TRBJ2-7; 11 bases are shared with TRBD1. The length of the CDR3 is 15 residues. Germline V lookup: CDR1 KGHSH, CDR2 LQKENI. V gave up 0 bases and J gave up 5 bases; unmatched junction bases: 3. CDR3: CASSPPAGQGDEQYF. The CDR3 coding sequence is TGTGCCAGCTCACCACCGGCGGGACAGGGGGACGAGCAGTACTTC.

The table lists this clonotype with a few counts. CDR3: CASRVDRTSSYNSPLHF. The CDR3 DNA follows: TGTGCCAGCAGAGTGGACAGGACCAGCTCCTATAATTCACCCCTCCACTTT. The V gene is TRBV27, the J gene TRBJ1-6, with 7 positions matching TRBD1. Germline CDR1 MNHEY, CDR2 SMNVEV (reference sequence). The CDR3 totals 17 residues. The ends lost 6 bases at V and 0 bases at J; junction bases unmatched: 8.

The sample holds a few counts of this clonotype. In DNA, the CDR3 is TGCAGTGCTAGAGCACGGGTAGGGACTGAAGCTTTCTTT. Protein: CSARARVGTEAFF. The chain has TRBV20-1 and TRBJ1-1; D is uncertain. The CDR3 is 13 amino acids. V was shortened by 1 base and J by 5 bases, with 11 bases between the two germline ends. CDR1 is DFQATT and CDR2 is SNEGSKA in the germline V gene (reference sequence).

This clonotype was seen ten or more times. This chain joins TRBV29-1 and TRBJ2-5; TRBD2 matches 11 bases. Germline V lookup: CDR1 SQVTM, CDR2 ANQGSEA. V dropped 4 bases and J dropped 1; count of bases not matched to a gene: 2. The length of the CDR3 is 14 residues. CDR3 DNA: TGCAGCGTTGCCGGGACTAGCGGCCAAGAGACCCAGTACTTC. Translated, it gives CSVAGTSGQETQYF.

The V and J genes are TRBV5-1 and TRBJ2-1, with 9 bases fitting TRBD2. The CDR3 runs to 12 residues. CDR1 SGHRS and CDR2 YFSETQ come from the germline V gene. V trimming: 0 bases; J trimming: 13 bases; junction bases outside the gene matches: 2. Here the CDR3 DNA reads TGCGCCAGCAGCTTGGTTAGCGGGGGACAGTTCTTC. It encodes CASSLVSGGQFF. Supplemented by reference TRBV5-1 and TRBJ2-1, the full variable domain reads KAGVTQTPRYLIKTRGQQVTLSCSPISGHRSVSWYQQTPGQGLQFLFEYFSETQRNKGNFPGRFSGRQFSNSRSEMNVSTLELGDSALYLCASSLVSGGQFFGPGTRLTVL.

This clonotype was seen at least ten times. The chain has TRBV11-2 and TRBJ2-1, with 10 bases matching TRBD2. CDR3 length: 15 amino acids. V shed 2 bases and J 5 bases; nucleotides not matched to a gene: 3. Germline values: CDR1 SGHAT, CDR2 FQNNGV. The CDR3 DNA follows: TGTGCCAGCAGCTTACGGACTAGCGGAAACAATGAGCAGTTCTTC. Protein: CASSLRTSGNNEQFF.

This chain connects TRBV13 to TRBJ2-2; 8 positions match TRBD2. The CDR3 consists of 17 residues. Germline CDR1 and CDR2: PRHDT and FYEKMQ (reference sequence). Unmatched junction bases numbered 5, after V lost 1 base and J lost 1 base. The CDR3 spells CASSLVAGGGNTGELFF. CDR3 DNA sequence: TGTGCCAGCAGCTTAGTGGCGGGAGGAGGGAACACCGGGGAGCTGTTTTTT.

A few counts support this clonotype. The rearrangement links TRBV11-2 to TRBJ1-2; the D gene is possibly TRBD1 (6 bases). Looked up from germline, CDR1 is SGHAT and CDR2 is FQNNGV. The CDR3 has 15 residues. Trimming removed 7 bases from V and 9 bases from J, with 24 bases in between. The DNA of the CDR3 is TGTGCCAGCACCGAAAATCAAGGGGGGGCGCGTAGCTACACCTTC. Amino acid sequence: CASTENQGGARSYTF.